This T cell receptor beta chain was retrieved from a study of STAT5B mutations in CD4+ large granular lymphocyte leukemia. Overall study results and limits: TRBV06-family usage was enriched in top patient clones (8/27) versus controls (2/35).

With 6 bases removed from V and 6 bases from J, the gap between germline ends came to 14 bases. Looked up from germline, CDR1 is SGHVS and CDR2 is FNYEAQ. The CDR3 sequence is 13 residues long. With respect to this clone: Antigen specificity is unknown.

Controls came from buffy coats of healthy blood donors. The survey-level immunoSEQ assay was used. Data came from immunoSEQ multiplex PCR; TCRdb stores just in-frame clones and leaves some out. The sample consists of more than 25,000 clones, 65% to 85% of them appearing once. This chain connects TRBV7-6 to TRBJ1-2; no reliable D call. This TCR was sampled from a human donor in good health. The sample taken for sequencing was CD4+ T cells from blood buffy coats. The CDR3 coding sequence is TGTGCCAGCAGGCAATTGGTGGGGAATGGCTACACCTTC. Translating gives CASRQLVGNGYTF.